The rows below give T cell receptor beta chains drawn from one sample of a study of blood T cell repertoires in COVID-19. Some clones are missing from TCRdb's copy, which holds only in-frame ones; the method was immunoSEQ multiplex PCR. Here the sample spans fewer than 400,000 clones, more than 85% being singletons. The sample comprised peripheral blood. These receptors were collected from a human donor in a cohort sampled during active COVID-19. CDR3s include the opening cysteine and the closing phenylalanine or tryptophan. D genes are given only for firm matches. Only some rows state a clone size, as once, few, many or a class for expanded clones.

d_call	j_call	clone_size	v_call	cdr3_aa	cdr3_nt
NA	TRBJ2-7	few	TRBV7-9	CASSSPAGSYEQYF	TGTGCCAGCAGCTCCCCCGCCGGCTCCTACGAGCAGTACTTC
NA	TRBJ2-1	NA	TRBV7-3	CASSLTLDSYNEQFF	TGTGCCAGCAGCTTGACACTGGACAGCTACAATGAGCAGTTCTTC
NA	TRBJ1-6	NA	TRBV30	CAWSVVSKSSYNSPLHF	TGTGCCTGGAGTGTGGTGTCGAAGAGCTCCTATAATTCACCCCTCCACTTT
TRBD2	TRBJ2-1	NA	TRBV29-1	CSVEGGLAGSNEQFF	TGCAGCGTTGAAGGGGGACTAGCGGGATCCAATGAGCAGTTCTTC
NA	TRBJ1-1	NA	TRBV2	CASSSIRFLGTEAFF	TGTGCCAGCAGTTCGATCAGGTTTCTTGGCACTGAAGCTTTCTTT
NA	TRBJ2-7	NA	TRBV29-1	CSVQESAYEQYF	TGCAGCGTACAGGAATCTGCGTACGAGCAGTACTTC
NA	TRBJ1-4	NA	TRBV6-1	CASSELYSTRSEKLFF	TGTGCCAGCAGTGAACTTTACAGCACTAGAAGCGAAAAACTGTTTTTT
TRBD1	TRBJ1-2	NA	TRBV5-4	CASSLRDREGNGYTF	TGTGCCAGCAGCTTGCGGGACAGGGAAGGGAATGGCTACACCTTC
NA	TRBJ2-5	NA	TRBV20-1	CSSGVKTQYF	TGCAGTTCGGGGGTGAAGACCCAGTACTTC
NA	TRBJ1-5	once	TRBV7-2	CASSLAGGGNNQPQHF	TGTGCCAGCAGCCTAGCCGGGGGAGGGAACAATCAGCCCCAGCATTTT
TRBD2	TRBJ2-5	NA	TRBV28	CASSGAPGLAGGGRETQYF	TGTGCCAGCAGTGGCGCACCGGGACTAGCGGGAGGAGGGCGGGAGACCCAGTACTTC
TRBD2	TRBJ2-1	NA	TRBV6-1	CASSVEGSGSGPLSYNEQFF	TGTGCCAGCAGTGTGGAAGGTAGCGGGAGTGGGCCCCTGTCCTACAATGAGCAGTTCTTC
TRBD2	TRBJ2-2	NA	TRBV11-2	CASSLVRLAGPTGELFF	TGTGCCAGCAGCTTAGTGCGACTAGCGGGACCCACCGGGGAGCTGTTTTTT
TRBD1	TRBJ2-5	NA	TRBV5-5	CASSAPGQGGETQYF	TGTGCCAGCAGCGCCCCCGGACAGGGTGGAGAGACCCAGTACTTC
NA	TRBJ2-3	NA	TRBV7-3	CASSLTSISDTQYF	TGTGCCAGCAGCTTAACGAGCATTTCAGATACGCAGTATTTT
TRBD2	TRBJ2-3	once	TRBV6-4	CASSALSGGTDTQYF	TGTGCCAGCAGTGCCCTTAGCGGGGGCACAGATACGCAGTATTTT
TRBD1	TRBJ1-1	NA	TRBV28	CASSRTTGEGTEAFF	TGTGCCAGCAGTCGGACGACAGGGGAGGGTACTGAAGCTTTCTTT
NA	TRBJ1-2	NA	TRBV30	CAKREGGGGYTF	TGTGCCAAGCGTGAGGGTGGCGGTGGCTACACCTTC
TRBD1	TRBJ2-2	NA	TRBV6-5	CASSNRGRAGELFF	TGTGCCAGCAGCAACAGGGGCCGGGCCGGGGAGCTGTTTTTT
TRBD2	TRBJ2-5	NA	TRBV7-2	CASSLVPSGGLETQYF	TGTGCCAGCAGCTTAGTTCCTAGCGGGGGGCTAGAGACCCAGTACTTC
TRBD1	TRBJ2-1	NA	TRBV19	CASSLQGANEQFF	TGTGCCAGTAGTTTACAGGGGGCGAATGAGCAGTTCTTC
TRBD1	TRBJ2-6	NA	TRBV29-1	CSGAPGQGAAGANVLTF	TGCAGCGGAGCACCGGGACAGGGGGCCGCTGGGGCCAACGTCCTGACTTTC
TRBD1	TRBJ2-7	NA	TRBV14	CASSQVTGNSYEQYF	TGTGCCAGCAGCCAAGTGACAGGGAATTCCTACGAGCAGTACTTC
NA	TRBJ1-2	NA	TRBV6-5	CASSYRTTPGGNGYTF	TGTGCCAGCAGTTACCGGACCACCCCAGGAGGCAATGGCTACACCTTC
NA	TRBJ1-1	NA	TRBV7-8	CASSLSSGNTEAFF	TGTGCCAGCAGCTTATCCTCGGGAAACACTGAAGCTTTCTTT
TRBD2	TRBJ2-1	NA	TRBV7-9	CASSSQREGYNEQFF	TGTGCCAGCAGCTCGCAGCGGGAGGGGTACAATGAGCAGTTCTTC
NA	TRBJ1-5	NA	TRBV19	CASSIEYREGQPQHF	TGTGCCAGTAGTATAGAATACAGGGAAGGTCAGCCCCAGCATTTT
NA	TRBJ1-2	NA	TRBV7-2	CASSLVGGDGYTF	TGTGCCAGCAGCCTAGTGGGGGGAGATGGCTACACCTTC
NA	TRBJ2-7	NA	TRBV3-1/TRBV3-2	CASSQGHTTYEQYF	TGTGCCAGCAGCCAGGGACATACGACCTACGAGCAGTACTTC
TRBD2	TRBJ2-5	NA	TRBV7-9	CASSLGRSSGEEETQYF	TGTGCCAGCAGCTTAGGAAGGTCTAGCGGGGAAGAAGAGACCCAGTACTTC
TRBD1	TRBJ2-7	once	TRBV19	CASRKSGQGSSYEQYF	TGTGCCAGTAGAAAATCGGGACAGGGGAGCTCCTACGAGCAGTACTTC
TRBD1	TRBJ1-5	NA	TRBV2	CASRGTLTGGNQPQHF	TGTGCCAGCAGGGGGACACTCACAGGGGGCAATCAGCCCCAGCATTTT
NA	TRBJ2-1	once	TRBV10-3	CAISELAAMPNEQFF	TGTGCCATCAGTGAATTAGCGGCAATGCCCAATGAGCAGTTCTTC
NA	TRBJ2-3	once	TRBV19	CASSIVAGDTDTQYF	TGTGCCAGTAGTATAGTGGCAGGGGACACAGATACGCAGTATTTT
NA	TRBJ2-3	NA	TRBV28	CASSTRVGTDTQYF	TGTGCCAGCAGTACTAGGGTGGGCACAGATACGCAGTATTTT
NA	TRBJ2-7	once	TRBV25-1	CASSAGGYYEQYF	TGTGCCAGCAGTGCGGGGGGCTACTACGAGCAGTACTTC
NA	TRBJ1-1	NA	TRBV28	CASSLQPRVGTEAFF	TGTGCCAGCAGTTTGCAACCCAGGGTCGGGACTGAAGCTTTCTTT
NA	TRBJ2-3	NA	TRBV19	CASRQDRTDTQYF	TGTGCCAGTAGGCAGGACAGAACAGATACGCAGTATTTT
NA	TRBJ2-3	NA	TRBV30	CAWSVQQDTQYF	TGTGCCTGGAGTGTCCAACAAGATACGCAGTATTTT
NA	TRBJ1-2	NA	TRBV29-1	CSADSNYGYTF	TGCAGCGCGGACAGTAACTATGGCTACACCTTC
NA	TRBJ2-1	NA	TRBV24-1	CATSALGGGIYNEQFF	TGTGCCACCAGTGCCCTGGGAGGGGGTATCTACAATGAGCAGTTCTTC
TRBD2	TRBJ2-5	NA	TRBV7-3	CASSKSSGGQETQYF	TGTGCCAGCAGTAAGAGTAGCGGGGGACAAGAGACCCAGTACTTC
TRBD1	TRBJ2-3	once	TRBV4-2	CASSQDRSQGELDTQYF	TGTGCCAGCAGCCAAGATCGGAGCCAGGGGGAGCTGGATACGCAGTATTTT
NA	TRBJ2-7	NA	TRBV6-4	CAMGPSEQYF	TGTGCCATGGGCCCCTCCGAGCAGTACTTC
TRBD2	TRBJ2-3	NA	TRBV7-2	CASSFAGLAGGGDTQYF	TGTGCCAGCAGCTTCGCGGGACTAGCGGGGGGAGGGGATACGCAGTATTTT
TRBD1	TRBJ2-7	NA	TRBV5-1	CASSGTRDRGAEQYF	TGCGCCAGCTCTGGCACCCGGGACAGGGGGGCCGAGCAGTACTTC
NA	TRBJ2-2	NA	TRBV9	CASSVLTNTGELFF	TGTGCCAGCAGCGTACTAACGAACACCGGGGAGCTGTTTTTT
NA	TRBJ2-3	NA	TRBV3-1/TRBV3-2	CASSQVRANTQYF	TGTGCCAGCAGCCAAGTCAGGGCAAATACGCAGTATTTT
TRBD1	TRBJ1-4	NA	TRBV18	CASSPDREAEEKLFF	TGTGCCAGCTCGCCGGACAGGGAGGCTGAGGAAAAACTGTTTTTT
NA	TRBJ2-3	NA	TRBV6-4	CASSDSKGGDTQYF	TGTGCCAGCAGTGACTCGAAGGGAGGAGATACGCAGTATTTT
NA	TRBJ1-1	NA	TRBV29-1	CSAPGTGMNTEAFF	TGCAGCGCTCCGGGAACAGGGATGAACACTGAAGCTTTCTTT
TRBD1	TRBJ1-2	NA	TRBV6-5	CASSGNTGTEYGYTF	TGTGCCAGCAGCGGAAATACCGGGACAGAGTATGGCTACACCTTC
NA	TRBJ1-1	NA	TRBV3-1/TRBV3-2	CASSPVHENTEAFF	TGTGCCAGCAGCCCAGTCCACGAGAACACTGAAGCTTTCTTT